Below, 28 T cell receptor beta chains from the same sample are listed, as sequenced in a study of regulatory dendritic cells for organ transplantation. CFSE-labeled sorted T cells met regulatory or mature dendritic cells for approximately 5 days. These receptors are not linked to any known antigen. The repertoire was sequenced with immunoSEQ multiplex PCR; TCRdb's copy has only in-frame clones and lacks some. The table lists roughly 20,000 clones, 85% of them singletons. The sequencing input was naive CD4+ T cells from blood cultured with dendritic cells. As to subset: CD45RA+ naive T cells. The receptors shown here come from a human donor in good health.

This clone appeared once. CDR3 region: CASMTDGMNTEAFF. As DNA, the CDR3 is TGTGCCAGCATGACGGACGGAATGAACACTGAAGCTTTCTTT. The chain has TRBV27 and TRBJ1-1; no clear D gene. CDR3 length: 14 amino acids. Germline CDR1 and CDR2: MNHEY and SMNVEV (reference sequence). V gave up 7 bases and J gave up 0 bases, with 12 bases separating them.

The chain joins TRBV4-1 to TRBJ1-3; no definite D call. Trimming left V 0 bases short and J 0 bases short, with 3 bases between. The CDR3 totals 14 residues. CDR1 MGHRA and CDR2 YSYEKL come from the germline V gene. CDR3 in amino acids: CASSQDDSGNTIYF. The CDR3 nucleotides read TGCGCCAGCAGCCAAGATGACTCTGGAAACACCATATATTTT.

The V call is TRBV7-8, the J call TRBJ1-5; D gene uncertain. The length of the CDR3 is 13 residues. V was pared by 4 bases and J by 7 bases, with 11 bases between. Germline V lookup: CDR1 SGHVS, CDR2 FQNEAQ. The CDR3 is CASSSRVEQPQHF. In DNA form, the CDR3 reads TGTGCCAGCAGCTCGCGGGTTGAACAGCCCCAGCATTTT.

This clone appeared a single time. The chain employs TRBV19 and TRBJ2-3; D uncertain. The length of the CDR3 is 14 residues. The ends were cut back, 1 base at V and 1 base at J, with 6 bases in the middle. Germline lookup yields CDR1 LNHDA and CDR2 SQIVND (reference sequence). The CDR3 loop is CASSIVRGTDTQYF. The CDR3 DNA is TGTGCCAGTAGTATAGTCCGAGGCACAGATACGCAGTATTTT.

The chain carries TRBV11-3 and TRBJ2-5; D not resolved. V was shortened by 2 bases and J by 5 bases, with 6 bases between the two germline ends. This CDR3 region has 12 residues. Per the germline V gene, CDR1 is SGHNT and CDR2 is YENEEA. The CDR3, as DNA: TGTGCCAGCAGCTTATTCAGGGAGACCCAGTACTTC. Its translation: CASSLFRETQYF.

The V gene is TRBV19, the J gene TRBJ2-3, with no clear D. The CDR3 length is 11 residues. Trimming stripped 3 bases from V and 2 bases from J, with 0 bases between. Germline V gene lookup returns CDR1 LNHDA and CDR2 SQIVND (reference sequence). The CDR3 here is CASSITDTQYF. The CDR3 bases are TGTGCCAGTAGTATCACAGATACGCAGTATTTT.

The chain carries TRBV11-2 and TRBJ2-4; 14 nucleotides agree with TRBD2. This CDR3 is built from 19 residues. Germline V gives CDR1 SGHAT, CDR2 FQNNGV. The trim removed 1 base at V and 0 bases at J, leaving 5 bases unmatched. CDR3 sequence (DNA): TGTGCCAGCAGCTTAGCGCGACTAGCGGGAGGGCCAGCCAAAAACATTCAGTACTTC. Protein: CASSLARLAGGPAKNIQYF.

A single count supports this clone. This rearrangement joins TRBV19 to TRBJ2-1; TRBD2 might be the D (6 bases). The germline CDR1 and CDR2 sequences are LNHDA and SQIVND (reference sequence). V gave up 3 bases and J gave up 7 bases, with 16 bases separating them. This CDR3 is built from 15 residues. The CDR3 protein is CASSIGWDFLNEQFF. The DNA for the CDR3 is TGTGCCAGTAGTATTGGGTGGGACTTCCTGAATGAGCAGTTCTTC.

The chain joins TRBV6-5 to TRBJ1-6; D uncertain. This CDR3 has 13 residues. From germline, CDR1 is MNHEY and CDR2 SVGAGI. Trimming cost V 3 bases and J 6 bases, with 6 bases left between them. This CDR3 reads CASSYRSNSPLHF. Here the CDR3 DNA reads TGTGCCAGCAGTTATAGGAGTAATTCACCCCTCCACTTT.

This sequence joins TRBV27 and TRBJ1-5, with D unclear. This CDR3 is built from 12 residues. Trimming shortened V by 3 bases and J by 6 bases, and 6 bases separated the two germline ends. Germline-derived CDR1 and CDR2 are MNHEY and SMNVEV (reference sequence). The CDR3: CASSLLGQPQHF. The CDR3 DNA sequence: TGTGCCAGCAGTTTGTTGGGTCAGCCCCAGCATTTT.

The V gene is TRBV6-9, the J gene TRBJ1-6, with no clear D. V was cut by 5 bases and J by 7 bases, with 9 bases left in between. The CDR3 has 13 amino acids. The germline CDR1 and CDR2 sequences are MNHGY and SVAAGI. As DNA, the CDR3 is TGTGCCAGCAGTGTCAACTTAAATTCACCCCTCCACTTT. It encodes CASSVNLNSPLHF.

This sequence joins TRBV19 and TRBJ2-2, with D perhaps matching TRBD1 (7 bases). The germline V and J ends were trimmed by 1 base and 8 bases, with 11 bases remaining between them. The CDR3 has 14 residues. Germline-derived CDR1 and CDR2 are LNHDA and SQIVND (reference sequence). CDR3 coding DNA: TGTGCCAGTAGTATAGGGGAGGACAGGGGGGAGCTGTTTTTT. Translating it yields CASSIGEDRGELFF.

The V and J genes are TRBV4-1 and TRBJ2-1; 9 bases are a match to TRBD1. Trimming removed 6 bases from V and 8 bases from J; junction bases left unmatched: 11. Germline V gene data show CDR1 as MGHRA and CDR2 as YSYEKL. The CDR3 runs to 15 residues. CDR3: CASRQPGQGWDEQFF. DNA of the CDR3: TGCGCCAGCAGACAGCCGGGACAGGGTTGGGATGAGCAGTTCTTC.

The CDR3, as DNA: TGTGCCAGCAGCCCCGGGACGTGGGGCTCTGGAGATACGCAGTATTTT. The encoded protein is CASSPGTWGSGDTQYF. The rearrangement uses TRBV11-2 and TRBJ2-3, with D perhaps being TRBD1 or TRBD2 (5 bases each). V lost 5 bases and J lost 5, with 20 bases in between. The CDR3 is 16 amino acids. Per the germline V gene, CDR1 is SGHAT and CDR2 is FQNNGV.

The genes are TRBV30 and TRBJ1-6; unclear D gene. In germline, CDR1 is GTSNPN, CDR2 SVGIG (reference sequence). V dropped 1 base and J dropped 3 bases, with 22 bases sitting between them. The CDR3 covers 19 residues. This CDR3 is CAWSDLLFFGRGYNSPLHF. The DNA of the CDR3 is TGTGCCTGGAGTGATCTTCTCTTCTTTGGGCGCGGCTATAATTCACCCCTCCACTTT.

A single count supports this clone. The chain links TRBV29-1 to TRBJ2-1; 11 positions agree with TRBD2. The ends lost 6 bases at V and 8 bases at J; junction bases unmatched: 9. CDR3 length: 14 residues. Germline CDR1 and CDR2: SQVTM and ANQGSEA. In DNA form, the CDR3 reads TGCAGCGTAGCCACTAGCGGGAGCGATTATGAGCAGTTCTTC. This codes for CSVATSGSDYEQFF.

This rearrangement joins TRBV30 to TRBJ1-5; 7 positions agree with TRBD1. The CDR3 has 13 residues. The V segment lost 0 bases and the J segment 6 bases; nucleotides outside the gene matches: 2. CDR1 is GTSNPN and CDR2 is SVGIG in the germline V gene (reference sequence). The CDR3 nucleotides are TGTGCCTGGAGTGTGACAGGGAGTCAGCCCCAGCATTTT. Translation gives CAWSVTGSQPQHF.

The V call is TRBV7-4, the J call TRBJ1-4; D is possibly TRBD1 (5 bases). The CDR3 contains 16 residues. With 1 base removed from V and 7 bases from J, the gap between germline ends came to 16 bases. Germline V gene data show CDR1 as SGHVT and CDR2 as SQSDAQ. The CDR3 DNA is TGTGCCAGCAGCTTAGGGTATCAGGGAATCGGTGAAAAACTGTTTTTT. Its protein product is CASSLGYQGIGEKLFF.

V usage is TRBV2 and J usage is TRBJ2-6, with D tentatively TRBD1 (5 bases). Germline V lookup: CDR1 SNHLY, CDR2 FYNNEI. Trimming removed 7 bases from V and 0 bases from J, with 7 bases in between. The CDR3 has 14 amino acids. The CDR3: CASTGFSGANVLTF. The CDR3 nucleotides are TGTGCCAGCACAGGGTTCTCTGGGGCCAACGTCCTGACTTTC.

V usage is TRBV29-1 and J usage is TRBJ1-2; 7 bases map to TRBD1. There are 12 residues in the CDR3. V lost 7 bases and J lost 8; bases outside the gene matches: 10. Germline values: CDR1 SQVTM, CDR2 ANQGSEA. As DNA, the CDR3 is TGCAGCGCCGGGGACAGAGGAAGCGGCTACACCTTC. Its translation: CSAGDRGSGYTF.

The CDR3 loop reads CGAPGQDVDTQYF. The CDR3 nucleotides read TGTGGGGCCCCGGGACAGGACGTAGATACGCAGTATTTT. V usage is TRBV11-3 and J usage is TRBJ2-3; the match to TRBD1 covers 8 bases. Germline CDR1 SGHNT, CDR2 YENEEA. CDR3 length equals 13 residues.

The chain employs TRBV4-2 and TRBJ2-7; tentatively, D is TRBD1 (5 bases). Trimming removed 1 base at V and 6 bases at J, with 19 bases between. CDR1 and CDR2 from the germline V gene are LGHNA and YNFKEQ. This CDR3 comprises 16 residues. CDR3 DNA: TGTGCCAGCAGCCAAGTTCTAACAGGTCCAATTTTCGAGCAGTACTTC. It encodes CASSQVLTGPIFEQYF.

This clone was recorded once. The V call is TRBV7-2, the J call TRBJ2-7; D may be TRBD1 (5 bases). Germline CDR1 and CDR2: SGHTA and FQGNSA. This CDR3 comprises 13 residues. V was trimmed by 2 bases and J by 4 bases, leaving 9 bases between them. This CDR3 is CASSLSGQYEQYF. CDR3 in DNA: TGTGCCAGCAGCTTATCAGGGCAATACGAGCAGTACTTC.

The chain couples TRBV4-2 to TRBJ2-2; a weak D match, TRBD2 (5 bases). This CDR3 spans 19 amino acids. Trimming removed 0 bases at V and 0 bases at J, with 17 bases between. From germline, CDR1 is LGHNA and CDR2 YNFKEQ. CDR3 region: CASSQDRKLSGANTGELFF. As DNA, the CDR3 is TGTGCCAGCAGCCAAGATCGGAAACTCAGCGGAGCGAACACCGGGGAGCTGTTTTTT.

The chain combines TRBV27 with TRBJ2-7; possible D gene TRBD2, 6 bases. The germline V and J ends were trimmed by 5 bases and 4 bases, with 15 bases remaining between them. CDR3 length: 14 residues. Germline V gene data show CDR1 as MNHEY and CDR2 as SMNVEV (reference sequence). The CDR3: CASSRTGRAYEQYF. CDR3 nucleotide sequence: TGTGCCAGCAGTCGCACCGGGAGAGCATACGAGCAGTACTTC.

The chain carries TRBV14 and TRBJ1-1, with unresolved D. The CDR3 loop spans 15 amino acids. Trimming took off 4 bases at V and 1 base at J, with 13 bases between the two ends. CDR1 and CDR2 (germline): SGHDN, FVKESK. The CDR3 is CASSLQAYPNTEAFF. The CDR3 region has the DNA TGTGCCAGCAGCCTCCAGGCTTACCCGAACACTGAAGCTTTCTTT.

The V gene is TRBV29-1, the J gene TRBJ2-1; TRBD1 is a possible D gene (5 bases). Germline CDR1 SQVTM, CDR2 ANQGSEA. This CDR3 has 12 residues. V was trimmed by 1 base and J by 10 bases, leaving 11 bases between them. CDR3 coding DNA: TGCAGCGTTGAAGGCAGGGCTGCCGAGCAGTTCTTC. Its translation is CSVEGRAAEQFF.

This chain uses TRBV7-2 with TRBJ1-2, with D possibly matching TRBD1 (5 bases). The germline V gene has CDR1 SGHTA and CDR2 FQGNSA. CDR3 length equals 13 residues. V was trimmed by 1 base and J by 8 bases, leaving 11 bases between them. The CDR3 region has the DNA TGTGCCAGCAGCTTAGATGCGAGGGGCGGCTACACCTTC. This translates into CASSLDARGGYTF. Full variable domain (rest looked up from reference TRBV7-2 and TRBJ1-2): GAGVSQSPSNKVTEKGKDVELRCDPISGHTALYWYRQSLGQGLEFLIYFQGNSAPDKSGLPSDRFSAERTGGSVSTLTIQRTQQEDSAVYLCASSLDARGGYTFGSGTRLTVV.